Below are 6 T cell receptor beta chains sequenced from a single sample in a study of cytomegalovirus exposure and HLA in healthy donors. The PCR was carried out with 60 Vbeta primers and 13 Jbeta primers. The assay was immunoSEQ multiplex PCR, and TCRdb's table has in-frame clones only and misses some. This table has roughly 200,000 clones, about 87% appearing once. Sequenced: PBMCs. Source of these receptors: a man aged 25 to 40 in good health and CMV-seronegative.

V gene TRBV28 combines with J gene TRBJ2-3; 7 bases align to TRBD1. CDR1 and CDR2 from the germline V gene are MDHEN and SYDVKM. This CDR3 has 13 residues. The V and J ends lost 11 bases and 2 bases, in that order; junction bases with no gene match: 7. CDR3 amino acids: CALRGTVTDTQYF. The CDR3 DNA reads as TGTGCCCTTCGAGGGACAGTCACAGATACGCAGTATTTT.

The rearrangement joins TRBV28 to TRBJ2-1, with 8 bases lining up with TRBD2. After removal of 7 bases from V and 4 bases from J, the junction contained 6 bases not matched to a gene. Germline V lookup: CDR1 MDHEN, CDR2 SYDVKM. The CDR3 contains 14 residues. CDR3 sequence (DNA): TGTGCCAGCATTGCGGGGGGACTATACAATGAGCAGTTCTTC. It translates to CASIAGGLYNEQFF. The variable domain in full, completed from reference TRBV28 and TRBJ2-1, reads DVKVTQSSRYLVKRTGEKVFLECVQDMDHENMFWYRQDPGLGLRLIYFSYDVKMKEKGDIPEGYSVSREKKERFSLILESASTNQTSMYLCASIAGGLYNEQFFGPGTRLTVL.

This chain connects TRBV7-2 to TRBJ1-4; 7 bases are shared with TRBD1. In germline, CDR1 is SGHTA, CDR2 FQGNSA. The CDR3 runs to 13 residues. The V segment lost 3 bases and the J segment 6 bases; nucleotides outside the gene matches: 1. As DNA, the CDR3 is TGTGCCAGCAGCTTCACAGGGGATGAAAAACTGTTTTTT. Protein sequence: CASSFTGDEKLFF.

V usage is TRBV5-5 and J usage is TRBJ2-7, with D maybe TRBD1 (6 bases). The germline V and J ends were trimmed by 1 base and 1 base, with 12 bases remaining between them. This CDR3 has 15 residues. Per germline, CDR1 SGHKS and CDR2 YYEKEE (reference sequence). CDR3 protein: CASSLQGFRSYEQYF. The CDR3 nucleotides read TGTGCCAGCAGCTTGCAGGGGTTCAGGTCCTACGAGCAGTACTTC.

The CDR3 bases are TGCGCCAGCAGCTTTAACGGACTCGACTCCTACGAGCAGTACTTC. This gives the protein CASSFNGLDSYEQYF. This rearrangement joins TRBV5-1 to TRBJ2-7, with D possibly TRBD2 on 5 matching bases. The germline gives CDR1 SGHRS, CDR2 YFSETQ. The V end lost 2 bases, the J end lost 0 bases, and 12 bases lay between the germline ends. The CDR3 covers 15 residues.

This chain joins TRBV10-1 and TRBJ2-1; the match to TRBD1 covers 9 bases. The length of the CDR3 is 15 residues. The germline gives CDR1 WNHNN, CDR2 SYGVQD (reference sequence). Losses at the gene ends were 2 bases for V and 10 bases for J; bases not matched to a gene: 9. CDR3 residues: CASSETFRDREEQFF. The CDR3 nucleotides read TGCGCCAGCAGTGAGACATTCCGGGACAGGGAGGAGCAGTTCTTC.